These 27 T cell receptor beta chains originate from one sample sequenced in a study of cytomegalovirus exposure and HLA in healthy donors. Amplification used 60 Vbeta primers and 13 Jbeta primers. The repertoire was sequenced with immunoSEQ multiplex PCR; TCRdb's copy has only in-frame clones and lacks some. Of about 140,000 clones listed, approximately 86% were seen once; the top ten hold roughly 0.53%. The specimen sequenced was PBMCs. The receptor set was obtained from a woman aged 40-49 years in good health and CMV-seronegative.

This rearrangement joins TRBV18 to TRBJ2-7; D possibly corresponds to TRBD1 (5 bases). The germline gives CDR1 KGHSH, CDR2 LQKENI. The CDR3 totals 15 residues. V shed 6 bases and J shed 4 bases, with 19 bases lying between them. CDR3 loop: CASSESQGNRYEQYF. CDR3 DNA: TGTGCCAGCTCGGAATCCCAGGGAAACAGGTACGAGCAGTACTTC.

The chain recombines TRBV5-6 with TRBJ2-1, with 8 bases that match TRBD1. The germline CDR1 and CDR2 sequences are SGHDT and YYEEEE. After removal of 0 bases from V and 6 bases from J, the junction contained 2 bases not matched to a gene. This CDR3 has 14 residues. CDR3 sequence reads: CASSLAGQVNEQFF. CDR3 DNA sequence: TGTGCCAGCAGCTTGGCGGGACAGGTCAATGAGCAGTTCTTC.

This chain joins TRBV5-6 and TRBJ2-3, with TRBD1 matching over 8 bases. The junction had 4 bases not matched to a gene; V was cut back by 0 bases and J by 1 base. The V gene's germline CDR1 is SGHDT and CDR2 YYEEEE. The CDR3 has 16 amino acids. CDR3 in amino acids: CASSLVGQGGTDTQYF. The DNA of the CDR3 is TGTGCCAGCAGCTTGGTTGGACAGGGCGGCACAGATACGCAGTATTTT. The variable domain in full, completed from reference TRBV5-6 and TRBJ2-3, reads DAGVTQSPTHLIKTRGQQVTLRCSPKSGHDTVSWYQQALGQGPQFIFQYYEEEERQRGNFPDRFSGHQFPNYSSELNVNALLLGDSALYLCASSLVGQGGTDTQYFGPGTRLTVL.

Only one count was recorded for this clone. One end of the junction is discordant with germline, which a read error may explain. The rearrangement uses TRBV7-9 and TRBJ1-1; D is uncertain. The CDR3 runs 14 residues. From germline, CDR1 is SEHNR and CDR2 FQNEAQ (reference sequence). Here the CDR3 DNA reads TGTTCCAGCAGCTTAGTTCCCTGGCCGGGAGTCGCTTTCTTT. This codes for CSSSLVPWPGVAFF.

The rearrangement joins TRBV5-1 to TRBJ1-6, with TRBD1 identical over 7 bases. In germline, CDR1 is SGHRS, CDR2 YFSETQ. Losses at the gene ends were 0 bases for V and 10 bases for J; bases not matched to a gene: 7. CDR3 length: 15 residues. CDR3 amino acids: CASSLVQGGDSPLHF. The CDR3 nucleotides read TGCGCCAGCAGCTTGGTCCAGGGGGGAGACTCACCCCTCCACTTT.

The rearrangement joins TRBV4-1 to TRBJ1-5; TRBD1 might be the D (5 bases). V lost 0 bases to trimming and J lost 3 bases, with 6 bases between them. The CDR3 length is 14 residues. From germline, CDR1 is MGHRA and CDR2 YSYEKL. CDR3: CASSQDRANQPQHF. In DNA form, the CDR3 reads TGCGCCAGCAGCCAAGACAGGGCCAATCAGCCCCAGCATTTT.

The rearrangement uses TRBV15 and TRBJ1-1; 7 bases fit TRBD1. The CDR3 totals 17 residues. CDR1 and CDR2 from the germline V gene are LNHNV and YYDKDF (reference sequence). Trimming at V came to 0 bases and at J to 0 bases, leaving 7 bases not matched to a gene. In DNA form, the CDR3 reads TGTGCCACCAGCAGAGACGGGACAGTCGGGATGAACACTGAAGCTTTCTTT. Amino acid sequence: CATSRDGTVGMNTEAFF.

CDR3 sequence reads: CASSPGTSGVGIQYF. CDR3 DNA sequence: TGTGCCAGCAGCCCCGGGACTAGTGGAGTTGGCATTCAGTACTTC. V gene TRBV6-5 combines with J gene TRBJ2-4; 8 bases agree with TRBD2. The germline gives CDR1 MNHEY, CDR2 SVGAGI. The CDR3 has 15 amino acids. J lost 9 bases, V lost 6 bases, and 13 bases had no gene match.

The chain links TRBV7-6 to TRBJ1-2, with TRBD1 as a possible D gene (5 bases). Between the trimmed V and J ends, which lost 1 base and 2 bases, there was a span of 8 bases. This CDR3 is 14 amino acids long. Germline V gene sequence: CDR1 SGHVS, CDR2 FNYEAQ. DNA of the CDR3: TGTGCCAGCAGCTTAGACGCAGGGAACTATGGCTACACCTTC. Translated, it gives CASSLDAGNYGYTF.

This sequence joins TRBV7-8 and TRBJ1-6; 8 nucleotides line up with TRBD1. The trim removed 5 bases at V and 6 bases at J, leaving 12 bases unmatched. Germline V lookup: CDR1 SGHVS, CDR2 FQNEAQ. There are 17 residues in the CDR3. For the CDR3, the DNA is TGTGCCAGCAGCCCCAACCACGGACAGGGACGTAATTCACCCCTCCACTTT. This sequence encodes CASSPNHGQGRNSPLHF.

CDR3 DNA sequence: TGTGCCAGCAGCCAAGATGGCGGGGGGTATGGCTACACCTTC. It codes for CASSQDGGGYGYTF. The rearrangement joins TRBV14 to TRBJ1-2, with D maybe TRBD1 (5 bases). V was shortened by 0 bases and J by 5 bases, with 10 bases between the two germline ends. This CDR3 has 14 residues. Germline lookup yields CDR1 SGHDN and CDR2 FVKESK.

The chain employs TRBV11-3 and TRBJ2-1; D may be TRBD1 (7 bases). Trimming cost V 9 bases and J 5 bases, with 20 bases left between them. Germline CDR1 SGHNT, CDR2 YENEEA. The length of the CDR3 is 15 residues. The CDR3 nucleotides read TGTGCCAGTGGAGGGGGCGGTGTGTCGGACAATGAGCAGTTCTTC. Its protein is CASGGGGVSDNEQFF.

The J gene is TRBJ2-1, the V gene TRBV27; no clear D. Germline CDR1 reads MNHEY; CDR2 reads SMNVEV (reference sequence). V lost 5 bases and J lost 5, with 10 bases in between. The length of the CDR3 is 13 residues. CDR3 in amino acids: CASSPRRDNEQFF. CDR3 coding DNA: TGTGCCAGCAGTCCCCGACGGGACAATGAGCAGTTCTTC.

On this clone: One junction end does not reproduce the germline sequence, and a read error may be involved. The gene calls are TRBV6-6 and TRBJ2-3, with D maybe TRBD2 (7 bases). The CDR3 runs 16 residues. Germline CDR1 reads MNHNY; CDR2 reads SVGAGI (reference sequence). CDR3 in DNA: TGTGCCAGCAGCGCCCAATATGGGGGGGCCACAGATACGCAGAATTTT. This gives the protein CASSAQYGGATDTQNF.

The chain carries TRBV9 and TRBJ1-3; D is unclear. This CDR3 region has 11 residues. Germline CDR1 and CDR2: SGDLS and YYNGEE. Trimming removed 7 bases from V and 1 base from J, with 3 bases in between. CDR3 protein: CASYSGNTIYF. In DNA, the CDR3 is TGTGCCAGCTATTCTGGAAACACCATATATTTT.

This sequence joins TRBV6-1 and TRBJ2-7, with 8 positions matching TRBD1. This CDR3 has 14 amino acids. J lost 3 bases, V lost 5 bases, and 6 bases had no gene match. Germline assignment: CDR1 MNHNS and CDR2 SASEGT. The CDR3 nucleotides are TGTGCCAGCAGTAGGACAGGGCTCCGCTACGAGCAGTACTTC. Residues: CASSRTGLRYEQYF.

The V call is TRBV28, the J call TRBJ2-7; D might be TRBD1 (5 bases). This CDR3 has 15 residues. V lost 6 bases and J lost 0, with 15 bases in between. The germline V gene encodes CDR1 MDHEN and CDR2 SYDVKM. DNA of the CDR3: TGTGCCAGCAGCAACAGACAGCGTCTCTCCTACGAGCAGTACTTC. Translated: CASSNRQRLSYEQYF.

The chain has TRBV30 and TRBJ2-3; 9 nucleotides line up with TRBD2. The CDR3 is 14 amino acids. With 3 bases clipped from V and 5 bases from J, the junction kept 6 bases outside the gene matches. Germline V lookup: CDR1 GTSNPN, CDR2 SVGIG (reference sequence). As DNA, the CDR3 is TGTGCCTGGAGAGGCGGGAGGGCCTTAGATACGCAGTATTTT. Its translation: CAWRGGRALDTQYF.

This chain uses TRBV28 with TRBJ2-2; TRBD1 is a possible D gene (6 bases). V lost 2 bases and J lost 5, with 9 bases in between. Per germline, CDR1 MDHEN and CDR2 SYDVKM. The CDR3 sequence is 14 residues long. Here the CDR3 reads CASSLPDRTGELFF. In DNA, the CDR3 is TGTGCCAGCAGTTTACCAGACAGGACCGGGGAGCTGTTTTTT.

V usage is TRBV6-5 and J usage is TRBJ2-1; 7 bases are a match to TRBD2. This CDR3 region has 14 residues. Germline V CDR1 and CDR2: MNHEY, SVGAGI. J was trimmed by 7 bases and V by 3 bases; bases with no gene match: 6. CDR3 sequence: CASSYGGSKNEQFF. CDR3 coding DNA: TGTGCCAGCAGTTATGGCGGGAGTAAAAATGAGCAGTTCTTC.

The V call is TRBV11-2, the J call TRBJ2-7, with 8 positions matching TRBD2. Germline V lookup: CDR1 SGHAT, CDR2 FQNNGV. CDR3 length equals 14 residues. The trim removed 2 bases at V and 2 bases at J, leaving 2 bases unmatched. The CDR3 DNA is TGTGCCAGCAGCTTAACGGGAGGGGCCTACGAGCAGTACTTC. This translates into CASSLTGGAYEQYF.

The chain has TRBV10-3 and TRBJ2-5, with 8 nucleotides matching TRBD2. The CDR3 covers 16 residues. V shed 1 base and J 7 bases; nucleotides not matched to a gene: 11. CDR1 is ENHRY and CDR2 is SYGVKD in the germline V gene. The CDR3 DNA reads TGTGCCATCAGTGAGTTTAACCCTACTAGCGGATCGACCCAGTACTTC. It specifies CAISEFNPTSGSTQYF.

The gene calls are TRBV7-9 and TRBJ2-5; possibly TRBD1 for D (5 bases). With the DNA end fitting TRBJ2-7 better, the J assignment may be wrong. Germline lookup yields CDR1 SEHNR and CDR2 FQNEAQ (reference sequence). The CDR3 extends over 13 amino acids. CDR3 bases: TGTGCCAGCAGCCTGAACACAAGGGGCGAGCAGTACTTC. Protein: CASSLNTRGEQYF.

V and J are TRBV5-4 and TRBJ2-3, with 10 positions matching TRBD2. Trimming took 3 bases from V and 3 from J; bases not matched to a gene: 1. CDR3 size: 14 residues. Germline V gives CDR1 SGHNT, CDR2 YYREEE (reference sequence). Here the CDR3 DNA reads TGTGCCAGCAGCTCTAGCGGGAGTACAGATACGCAGTATTTT. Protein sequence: CASSSSGSTDTQYF.

The CDR3 region is CASSYVGATEETQYF. The CDR3 nucleotides read TGCGCCAGCAGCTACGTTGGGGCCACGGAGGAGACCCAGTACTTC. The rearrangement uses TRBV5-1 and TRBJ2-5; D is possibly TRBD1 (5 bases). The germline V and J ends were trimmed by 3 bases and 5 bases, with 17 bases remaining between them. This CDR3 spans 15 amino acids. Germline CDR1 and CDR2: SGHRS and YFSETQ. The full variable domain, with the rest looked up from reference TRBV5-1 and TRBJ2-5, is KAGVTQTPRYLIKTRGQQVTLSCSPISGHRSVSWYQQTPGQGLQFLFEYFSETQRNKGNFPGRFSGRQFSNSRSEMNVSTLELGDSALYLCASSYVGATEETQYFGPGTRLLVL.

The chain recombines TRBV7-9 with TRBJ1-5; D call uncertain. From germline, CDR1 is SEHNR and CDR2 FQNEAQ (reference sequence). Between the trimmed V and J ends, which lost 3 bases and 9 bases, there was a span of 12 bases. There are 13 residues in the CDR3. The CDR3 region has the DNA TGTGCCAGCAGCTTTAACACAGAGGGGCCCCAGCATTTT. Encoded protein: CASSFNTEGPQHF. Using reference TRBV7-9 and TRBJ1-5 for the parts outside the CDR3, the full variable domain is DTGVSQNPRHKITKRGQNVTFRCDPISEHNRLYWYRQTLGQGPEFLTYFQNEAQLEKSRLLSDRFSAERPKGSFSTLEIQRTEQGDSAMYLCASSFNTEGPQHFGDGTRLSIL.

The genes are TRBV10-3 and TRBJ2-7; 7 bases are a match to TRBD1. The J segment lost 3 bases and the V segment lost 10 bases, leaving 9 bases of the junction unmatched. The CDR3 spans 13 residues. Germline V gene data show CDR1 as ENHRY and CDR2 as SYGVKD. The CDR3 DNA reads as TGTGCCAGTGCGACAGGGATGATCTACGAGCAGTACTTC. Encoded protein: CASATGMIYEQYF.